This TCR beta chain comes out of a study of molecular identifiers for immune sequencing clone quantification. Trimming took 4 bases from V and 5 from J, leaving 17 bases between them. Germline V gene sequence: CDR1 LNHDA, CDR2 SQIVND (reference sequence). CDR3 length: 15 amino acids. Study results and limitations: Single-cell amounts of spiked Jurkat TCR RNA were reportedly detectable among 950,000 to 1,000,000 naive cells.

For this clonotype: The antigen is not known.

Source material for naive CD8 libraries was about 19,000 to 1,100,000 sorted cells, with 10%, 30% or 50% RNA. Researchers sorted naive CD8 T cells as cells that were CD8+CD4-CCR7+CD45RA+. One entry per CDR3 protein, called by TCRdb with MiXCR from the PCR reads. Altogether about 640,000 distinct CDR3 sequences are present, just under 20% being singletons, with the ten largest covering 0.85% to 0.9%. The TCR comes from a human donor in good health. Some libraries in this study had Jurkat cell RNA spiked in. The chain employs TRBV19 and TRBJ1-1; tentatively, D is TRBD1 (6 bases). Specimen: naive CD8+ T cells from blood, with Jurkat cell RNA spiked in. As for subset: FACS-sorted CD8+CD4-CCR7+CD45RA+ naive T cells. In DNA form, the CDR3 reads TGTGCCAGTAGTAGTATGGGGGGCGCGTGGACTGAAGCTTTCTTT. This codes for CASSSMGGAWTEAFF.